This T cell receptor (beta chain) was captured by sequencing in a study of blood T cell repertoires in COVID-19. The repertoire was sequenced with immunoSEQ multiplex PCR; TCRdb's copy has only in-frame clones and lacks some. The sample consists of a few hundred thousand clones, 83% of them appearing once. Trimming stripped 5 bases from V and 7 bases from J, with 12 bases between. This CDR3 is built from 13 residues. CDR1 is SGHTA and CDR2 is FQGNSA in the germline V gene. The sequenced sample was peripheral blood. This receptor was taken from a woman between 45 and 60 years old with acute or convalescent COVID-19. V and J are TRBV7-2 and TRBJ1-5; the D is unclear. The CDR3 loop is CASSAREGQPQHF. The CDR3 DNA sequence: TGTGCCAGCAGCGCACGGGAAGGACAGCCCCAGCATTTT. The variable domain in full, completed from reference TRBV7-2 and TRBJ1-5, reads GAGVSQSPSNKVTEKGKDVELRCDPISGHTALYWYRQSLGQGLEFLIYFQGNSAPDKSGLPSDRFSAERTGGSVSTLTIQRTQQEDSAVYLCASSAREGQPQHFGDGTRLSIL.